A selection of T cell receptor beta chains follows, all from one sample in a study of T cell responses to AZD1222 COVID-19 vaccine. Some clones are missing from TCRdb's copy, which holds only in-frame ones; the method was immunoSEQ multiplex PCR. The sample yields over 150,000 clones, roughly nine tenths seen once. The starting material was peripheral blood, obtained on day 0 of AZD1222 vaccination. The receptors stem from an adult in good health. Both conserved end residues are part of each CDR3. The D gene is left open where the match is weak. The size field is filled for only some rows; it gives once, few, many or a size class.

size	J	D	V	DNA	CDR3
-	TRBJ2-7	-	TRBV6-5	TGTGCCGTCCGCGGGGAAAGCTCCTACGAGCAGTACTTC	CAVRGESSYEQYF
once	TRBJ1-1	-	TRBV19	TGTGCCAGTAGGGGCGACACTCGGGCTTTCGCTTTCTTT	CASRGDTRAFAFF
-	TRBJ2-7	-	TRBV5-1	TGCGCCAGCATGGCAGACTCCTACGAGCAGTACTTC	CASMADSYEQYF
-	TRBJ2-1	TRBD1	TRBV5-4	TGTGCCAGCAGCCGAACAGGGGAAAATGAGCAGTTCTTC	CASSRTGENEQFF
-	TRBJ2-2	-	TRBV5-1	TGCGCCAGCAGCTTATCAGGGATCGGCGGGGAGCTGTTTTTT	CASSLSGIGGELFF
-	TRBJ2-2	-	TRBV30	TGTGCCTGGAGTGTTAGAGCTGCCGGGGAGCTGTTTTTT	CAWSVRAAGELFF
-	TRBJ2-7	-	TRBV7-2	TGTGCCAGCAGCTTAGATCCATCCGGCTACGAGCAGTACTTC	CASSLDPSGYEQYF
-	TRBJ1-2	-	TRBV5-1	TGCGCCAGCAGCTTCACAGAAGCCGGCTATGGCTACACCTTC	CASSFTEAGYGYTF
-	TRBJ1-1	-	TRBV3-1/TRBV3-2	TGTGCCAGCACCGGGCACATGAACACTGAAGCTTTCTTT	CASTGHMNTEAFF
-	TRBJ1-2	-	TRBV6-5	TGTGCCAGCAGTTACGGTTCAGGTTCTAACTATGGCTACACCTTC	CASSYGSGSNYGYTF
-	TRBJ1-2	-	TRBV7-2	TGTGCCAGCAGCTTAAGGGGGACGAGCTATGGCTACACCTTC	CASSLRGTSYGYTF
few	TRBJ1-1	TRBD1	TRBV3-1/TRBV3-2	TGTGCCAGCAGCCAAAAGAGGACAGGGGGATTGAACACTGAAGCTTTCTTT	CASSQKRTGGLNTEAFF
once	TRBJ1-6	-	TRBV19	TGTGCCAGTCGGACAGCCTATAATTCACCCCTCCACTTT	CASRTAYNSPLHF
-	TRBJ2-2	TRBD2	TRBV19	TGTGCCAGTAGTATAGATACTAGCGGGGGGCCATCCGTCGCGAACACCGGGGAGCTGTTTTTT	CASSIDTSGGPSVANTGELFF
-	TRBJ2-1	TRBD2	TRBV7-3	TGTGCCAGCAGCCCTAGGGGGCTAGCGGGGGGAGGGAATGAGCAGTTCTTC	CASSPRGLAGGGNEQFF
-	TRBJ1-4	-	TRBV2	TGTGCCAGCAGTGACCGGCGCGGTGAAAAACTGTTTTTT	CASSDRRGEKLFF
-	TRBJ2-2	-	TRBV19	TGTGCCAGTAAGGGTTACTTGAACACCGGGGAGCTGTTTTTT	CASKGYLNTGELFF
-	TRBJ2-7	-	TRBV20-1	TGCAGTGCTAGTTTCCAAGGGGACGAGCAGTACTTC	CSASFQGDEQYF
-	TRBJ1-6	TRBD1	TRBV13	TGTGCCAGCAGCGCCGACAGGGGGCAAGGTTCACCCCTCCACTTT	CASSADRGQGSPLHF
-	TRBJ2-1	-	TRBV9	TGTGCCAGCAGCCCCGGCCGGGTCAGCTCCTACAATGAGCAGTTCTTC	CASSPGRVSSYNEQFF
-	TRBJ1-5	-	TRBV11-2	TGTGCCAGCACAAAGACAGGAGAAGGCAATCAGCCCCAGCATTTT	CASTKTGEGNQPQHF
-	TRBJ1-1	-	TRBV7-9	TGTGCCAGCAGCCAAGGACAAGTGTGGGACACTGAAGCTTTCTTT	CASSQGQVWDTEAFF
-	TRBJ1-1	-	TRBV19	TGTGCCAGTAGTTTCGGTGGTGGGACTGAAGCTTTCTTT	CASSFGGGTEAFF
-	TRBJ2-7	-	TRBV10-3	TGTGCCATCAGTGGAACGTTACAGGGCTCCTACGAGCAGTACTTC	CAISGTLQGSYEQYF
once	TRBJ2-7	TRBD1	TRBV5-4	TGTGCCAGCAGCTTGCAGGGGACAGGGGGCCACGAGCAGTACTTC	CASSLQGTGGHEQYF
-	TRBJ2-1	-	TRBV7-9	TGTGCCAGCAGCATCTTTCGGGGGGCCGGTCTGTATGAGCAGTTCTTC	CASSIFRGAGLYEQFF
-	TRBJ1-1	-	TRBV4-3	TGCGCCAGCAGCCCTCAGGTGGTGGCAGGCACTGAAGCTTTCTTT	CASSPQVVAGTEAFF
-	TRBJ1-3	-	TRBV3-1/TRBV3-2	TGTGCCAGCAGCCAAGAGGGGACCCAAGGAAACACCATATATTTT	CASSQEGTQGNTIYF
once	TRBJ2-5	-	TRBV5-6	TGTGCCAGCAGCCTCCCGGGCCTCCCGGAGACCCAGTACTTC	CASSLPGLPETQYF
-	TRBJ2-7	TRBD1	TRBV10-3	TGTGCCACTCAACCCGGACAGGGTTTTAGTTACGAGCAGTACTTC	CATQPGQGFSYEQYF
few	TRBJ2-6	-	TRBV3-1/TRBV3-2	TGTGCAACCCGACAGCGCTCTGGGGCCAACGTCCTGACTTTC	CATRQRSGANVLTF
once	TRBJ2-7	TRBD2	TRBV7-9	TGTGCCAGCAGCGCAGCTAGCGGGGGGCCTCGACACTACGAGCAGTACTTC	CASSAASGGPRHYEQYF
-	TRBJ2-5	-	TRBV29-1	TGCAGCGCAGGGACCAAGGCGGGAGAGACCCAGTACTTC	CSAGTKAGETQYF
-	TRBJ2-7	-	TRBV6-1	TGTGCCAGCAGTGAAGGGAGCAGATACGAGCAGTACTTC	CASSEGSRYEQYF
-	TRBJ1-5	-	TRBV27	TGTGCCAGCAGTTCATCGGCCGTCAATCAGCCCCAGCATTTT	CASSSSAVNQPQHF
once	TRBJ2-7	-	TRBV7-2	TGTGCCAGCAGCTTAGAGGTCGGGGGCTACGAGCAGTACTTC	CASSLEVGGYEQYF
-	TRBJ1-4	-	TRBV18	TGTGCCAGCTCCGTCGACAGTGCCGCAACTAATGAAAAACTGTTTTTT	CASSVDSAATNEKLFF
-	TRBJ1-6	-	TRBV6-2/TRBV6-3	TGTGCCAGCGGCTACTTAGCATCACCCCTCCACTTT	CASGYLASPLHF
-	TRBJ2-2	-	TRBV6-5	TGTGCCAGCCACGTGGGTCCTAACACCGGGGAGCTGTTTTTT	CASHVGPNTGELFF
-	TRBJ1-5	-	TRBV4-2	TGTGCCAGCAGCCAAGACGGCCAGGGAGGTCAGCCCCAGCATTTT	CASSQDGQGGQPQHF